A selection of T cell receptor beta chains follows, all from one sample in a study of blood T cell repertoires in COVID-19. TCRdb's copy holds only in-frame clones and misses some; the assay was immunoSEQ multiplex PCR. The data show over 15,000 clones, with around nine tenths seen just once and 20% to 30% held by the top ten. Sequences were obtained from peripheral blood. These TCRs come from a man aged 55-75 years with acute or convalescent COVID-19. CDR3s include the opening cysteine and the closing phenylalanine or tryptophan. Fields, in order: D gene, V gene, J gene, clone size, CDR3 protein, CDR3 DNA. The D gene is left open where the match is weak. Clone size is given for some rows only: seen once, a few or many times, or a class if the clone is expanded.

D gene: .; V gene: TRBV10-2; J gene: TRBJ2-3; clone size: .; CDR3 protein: CASSESTRAAADTQYF; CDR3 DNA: TGCGCCAGCAGTGAGTCGACCCGTGCCGCGGCAGATACGCAGTATTTT
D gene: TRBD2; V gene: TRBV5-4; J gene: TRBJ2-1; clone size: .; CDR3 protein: CASSWEGLSNEQFF; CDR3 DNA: TGTGCCAGCAGCTGGGAGGGACTTTCTAATGAGCAGTTCTTC
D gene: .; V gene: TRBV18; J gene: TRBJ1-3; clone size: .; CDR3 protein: CASSPSGQRVSGNTIYF; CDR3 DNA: TGTGCCAGCTCACCAAGCGGTCAAAGGGTATCTGGAAACACCATATATTTT
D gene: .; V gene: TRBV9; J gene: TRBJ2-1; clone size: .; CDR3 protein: CASSPPRPQGEQFF; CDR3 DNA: TGTGCCAGCAGCCCCCCCCGTCCCCAGGGTGAGCAGTTCTTC
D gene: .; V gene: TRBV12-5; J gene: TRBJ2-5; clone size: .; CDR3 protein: CASGLVLSELGGVRRETQYF; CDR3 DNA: TGTGCTAGTGGTTTGGTACTTTCGGAGCTTGGGGGCGTCCGGCGAGAGACCCAGTACTTC
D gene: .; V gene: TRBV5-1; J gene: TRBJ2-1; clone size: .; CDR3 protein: CASSLAGNEQFF; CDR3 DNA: TGCGCCAGCAGCTTGGCAGGTAATGAGCAGTTCTTC
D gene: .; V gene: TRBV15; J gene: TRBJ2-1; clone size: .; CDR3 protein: CATSRSQGFDEQFF; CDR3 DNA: TGTGCCACCAGCAGATCCCAGGGGTTCGATGAGCAGTTCTTC
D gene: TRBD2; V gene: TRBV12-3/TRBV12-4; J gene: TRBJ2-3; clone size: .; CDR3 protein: CASRGLADTQYF; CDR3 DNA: TGTGCCAGCAGGGGACTAGCTGATACGCAGTATTTT
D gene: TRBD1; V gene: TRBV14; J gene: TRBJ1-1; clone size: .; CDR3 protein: CASSPWGTDEAFF; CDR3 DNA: TGTGCCAGCAGCCCCTGGGGGACAGATGAAGCTTTCTTT
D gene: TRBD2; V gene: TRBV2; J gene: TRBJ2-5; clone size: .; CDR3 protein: CASSEGTSLETQYF; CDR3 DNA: TGTGCCAGCAGTGAAGGGACTAGCCTGGAGACCCAGTACTTC
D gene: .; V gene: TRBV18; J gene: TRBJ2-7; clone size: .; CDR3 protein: CASSPQGVISYEQYF; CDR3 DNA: TGTGCCAGCTCACCACAGGGAGTAATATCCTACGAGCAGTACTTC
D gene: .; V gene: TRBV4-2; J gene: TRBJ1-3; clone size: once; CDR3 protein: CASSDSQVISGNTIYF; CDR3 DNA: TGTGCCAGCAGCGATTCCCAGGTCATCTCTGGAAACACCATATATTTT
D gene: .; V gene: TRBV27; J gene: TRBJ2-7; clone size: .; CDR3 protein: CASSSVVGRLTYEQYF; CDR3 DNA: TGTGCCAGCAGTTCGGTCGTGGGGAGATTAACCTACGAGCAGTACTTC
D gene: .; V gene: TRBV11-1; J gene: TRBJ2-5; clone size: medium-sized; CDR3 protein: CASSLAAGRQETQYF; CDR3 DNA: TGTGCCAGCAGCTTAGCCGCGGGGCGGCAAGAGACCCAGTACTTC
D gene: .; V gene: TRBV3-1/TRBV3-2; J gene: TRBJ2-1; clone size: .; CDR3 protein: CASSLLGGSSDEQFF; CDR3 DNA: TGTGCCAGCAGTCTCCTAGGAGGCTCCTCGGATGAGCAGTTCTTC
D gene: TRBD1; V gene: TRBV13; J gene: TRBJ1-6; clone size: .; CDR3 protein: CASSELGTGRSPLHF; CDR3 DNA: TGTGCCAGCAGCGAACTAGGGACAGGGCGTTCACCCCTCCACTTT
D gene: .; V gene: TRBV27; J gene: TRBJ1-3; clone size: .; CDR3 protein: CASSSLYSGNTIYF; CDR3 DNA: TGTGCCAGCAGTTCTTTATACTCTGGAAACACCATATATTTT
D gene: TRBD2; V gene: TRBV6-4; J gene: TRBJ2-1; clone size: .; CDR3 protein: CASSLTSGSLNEQFF; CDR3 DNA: TGTGCCAGCAGTCTGACTAGCGGGAGTTTAAATGAGCAGTTCTTC
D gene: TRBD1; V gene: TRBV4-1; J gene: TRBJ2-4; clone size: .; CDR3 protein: CASSQAPGQGWNIQYF; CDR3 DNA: TGCGCCAGCAGCCAGGCCCCCGGACAGGGCTGGAACATTCAGTACTTC
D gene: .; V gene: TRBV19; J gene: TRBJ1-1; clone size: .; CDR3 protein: CASSPRTHQGTEAFF; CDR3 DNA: TGTGCCAGTAGTCCCCGAACACACCAGGGCACTGAAGCTTTCTTT
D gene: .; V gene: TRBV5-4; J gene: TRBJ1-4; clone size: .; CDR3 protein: CASSSYDYEKLFF; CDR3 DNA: TGTGCCAGCAGCAGCTACGACTATGAAAAACTGTTTTTT
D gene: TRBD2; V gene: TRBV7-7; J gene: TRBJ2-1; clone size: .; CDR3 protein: CASSSGLAGGYNEQFF; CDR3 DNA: TGTGCCAGCAGCTCGGGACTAGCGGGAGGGTACAATGAGCAGTTCTTC
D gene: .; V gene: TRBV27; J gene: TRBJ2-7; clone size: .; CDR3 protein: CASSSGFGSYEQYF; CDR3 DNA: TGTGCCAGCAGTTCAGGGTTTGGGTCCTACGAGCAGTACTTC
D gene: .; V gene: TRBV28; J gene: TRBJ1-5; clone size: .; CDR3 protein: CASASGGGNQPQHF; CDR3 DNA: TGTGCCAGCGCCTCGGGGGGTGGCAATCAGCCCCAGCATTTT
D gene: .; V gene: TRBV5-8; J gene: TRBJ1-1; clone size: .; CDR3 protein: CASSLGTRGNTEAFF; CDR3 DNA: TGTGCCAGCAGCTTGGGGACCCGGGGTAACACTGAAGCTTTCTTT
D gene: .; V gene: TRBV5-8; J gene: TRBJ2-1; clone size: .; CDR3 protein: CASTPYNEQFF; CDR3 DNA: TGTGCCAGCACCCCGTACAATGAGCAGTTCTTC
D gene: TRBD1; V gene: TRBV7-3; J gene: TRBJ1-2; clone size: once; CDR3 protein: CASSPGQGGGYTF; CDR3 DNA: TGTGCCAGCAGCCCGGGACAGGGTGGAGGCTACACCTTC
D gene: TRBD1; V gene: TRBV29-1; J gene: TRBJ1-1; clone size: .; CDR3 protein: CSVGQMNTEAFF; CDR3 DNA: TGCAGCGTGGGACAGATGAACACTGAAGCTTTCTTT
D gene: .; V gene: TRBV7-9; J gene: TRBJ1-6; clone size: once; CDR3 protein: CASTPPTVNSPLHF; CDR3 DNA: TGTGCCAGCACCCCCCCGACAGTTAATTCACCCCTCCACTTT
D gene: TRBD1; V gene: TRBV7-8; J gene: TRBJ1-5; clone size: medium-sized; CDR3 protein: CASSLRDRGYQPQHF; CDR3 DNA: TGTGCCAGCAGCTTACGGGACAGGGGATATCAGCCCCAGCATTTT
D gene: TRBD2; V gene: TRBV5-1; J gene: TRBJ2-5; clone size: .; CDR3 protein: CASSSGRTSGGSETQYF; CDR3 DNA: TGCGCCAGCAGCTCCGGCAGGACTAGCGGGGGGAGCGAGACCCAGTACTTC
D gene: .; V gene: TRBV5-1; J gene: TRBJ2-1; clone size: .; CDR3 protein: CASSPRPAGFSYNEQFF; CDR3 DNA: TGCGCCAGCAGCCCCCGTCCGGCGGGATTCTCCTACAATGAGCAGTTCTTC
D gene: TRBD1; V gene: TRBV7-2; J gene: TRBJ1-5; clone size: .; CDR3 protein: CASSSRDSRNQPQHF; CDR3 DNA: TGTGCCAGCAGCTCGCGGGACAGCAGAAATCAGCCCCAGCATTTT
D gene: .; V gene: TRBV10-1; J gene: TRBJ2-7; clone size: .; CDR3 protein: CASAQGTYEQYF; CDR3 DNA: TGCGCCAGCGCTCAGGGTACCTACGAGCAGTACTTC
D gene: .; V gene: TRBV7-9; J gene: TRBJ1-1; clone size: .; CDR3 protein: CASSPGGIGQNAFF; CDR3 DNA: TGTGCCAGCAGCCCCGGGGGGATAGGTCAGAATGCTTTCTTT
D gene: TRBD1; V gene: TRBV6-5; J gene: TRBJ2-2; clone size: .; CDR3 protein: CASREDRRYTGELFF; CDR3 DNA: TGTGCCAGCAGGGAGGACAGGCGATACACCGGGGAGCTGTTTTTT
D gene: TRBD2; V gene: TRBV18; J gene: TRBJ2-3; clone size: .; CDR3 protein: CASSPILAGGRRGTDTQYF; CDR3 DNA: TGTGCCAGCTCACCCATTCTGGCGGGGGGGCGTAGAGGCACAGATACGCAGTATTTT
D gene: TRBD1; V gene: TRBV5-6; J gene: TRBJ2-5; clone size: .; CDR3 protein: CASSLPDRGRETQYF; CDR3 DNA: TGTGCCAGCAGCTTGCCAGACAGGGGCCGAGAGACCCAGTACTTC
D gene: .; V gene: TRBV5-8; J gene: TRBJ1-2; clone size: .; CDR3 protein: CASASRNPPRSTTF; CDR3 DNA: TGTGCCAGCGCTTCTCGGAATCCCCCCCGGAGTACCACCTTC
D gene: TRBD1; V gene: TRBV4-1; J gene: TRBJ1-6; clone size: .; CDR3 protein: CASSPTAGQGHSPLHF; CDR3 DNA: TGCGCCAGCAGCCCAACTGCGGGACAGGGCCATTCACCCCTCCACTTT
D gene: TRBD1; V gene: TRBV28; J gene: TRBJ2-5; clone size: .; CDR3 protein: CASSPRTGESETQYF; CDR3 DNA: TGTGCCAGCAGTCCCCGGACAGGGGAGTCGGAGACCCAGTACTTC
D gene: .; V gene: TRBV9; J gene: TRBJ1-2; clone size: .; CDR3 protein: CASSALDRALEGYTF; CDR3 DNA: TGTGCCAGCAGCGCCCTCGACAGAGCCTTGGAGGGCTACACCTTC
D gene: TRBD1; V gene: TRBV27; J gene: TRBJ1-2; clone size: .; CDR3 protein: CASSPPGQGAYGYTF; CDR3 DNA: TGTGCCAGCAGTCCGCCCGGACAGGGGGCGTATGGCTACACCTTC
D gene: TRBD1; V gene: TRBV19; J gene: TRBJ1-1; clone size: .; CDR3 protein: CATRQGADLAAFF; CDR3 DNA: TGTGCCACAAGACAGGGGGCGGACTTGGCGGCTTTCTTT
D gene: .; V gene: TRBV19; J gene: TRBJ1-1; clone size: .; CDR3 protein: CASSNFRPEAFF; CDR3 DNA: TGTGCCAGTAGTAACTTCAGGCCTGAAGCTTTCTTT
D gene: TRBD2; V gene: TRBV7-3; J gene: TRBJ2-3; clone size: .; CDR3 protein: CASSPQSSGGRYTQYF; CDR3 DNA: TGTGCCAGCAGCCCCCAATCTAGCGGGGGGAGGTATACGCAGTATTTT
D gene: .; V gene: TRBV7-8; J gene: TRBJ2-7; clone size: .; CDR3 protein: CASSLGVREYEQYF; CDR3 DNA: TGTGCCAGCAGCTTAGGTGTCAGGGAATACGAGCAGTACTTC
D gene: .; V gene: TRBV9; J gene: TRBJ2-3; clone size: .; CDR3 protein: CASSVGGISTDTQYF; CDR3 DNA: TGTGCCAGCAGCGTAGGCGGCATTAGCACAGATACGCAGTATTTT
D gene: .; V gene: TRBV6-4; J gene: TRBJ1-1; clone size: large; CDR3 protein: CASSGKIPVWEAFF; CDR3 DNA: TGTGCCAGCAGTGGTAAGATTCCGGTCTGGGAAGCTTTCTTT
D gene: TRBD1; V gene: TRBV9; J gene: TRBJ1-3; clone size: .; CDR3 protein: CASSSSGQGGNTIYF; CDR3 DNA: TGTGCCAGCAGCTCTAGCGGACAGGGTGGAAACACCATATATTTT
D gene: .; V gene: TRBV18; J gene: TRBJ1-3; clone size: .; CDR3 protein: CASSPQGNRANTIYF; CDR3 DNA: TGTGCCAGCTCACCTCAGGGCAACAGGGCAAACACCATATATTTT
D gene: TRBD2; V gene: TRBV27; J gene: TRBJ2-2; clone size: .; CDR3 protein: CASSPGTSGTGELFF; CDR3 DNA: TGTGCCAGCAGTCCAGGGACTAGCGGCACCGGGGAGCTGTTTTTT
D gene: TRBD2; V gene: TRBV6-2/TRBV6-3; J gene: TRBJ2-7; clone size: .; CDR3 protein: CASSKLAGAGEQYF; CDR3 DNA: TGTGCCAGCAGCAAACTAGCGGGAGCCGGCGAGCAGTACTTC
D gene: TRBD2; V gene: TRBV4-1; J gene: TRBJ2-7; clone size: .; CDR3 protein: CASSQVGAGRVEQYF; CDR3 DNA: TGCGCCAGCAGCCAAGTTGGGGCAGGGAGGGTCGAGCAGTACTTC
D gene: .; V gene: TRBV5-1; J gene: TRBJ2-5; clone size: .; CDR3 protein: CASSLGVTGVRETQYF; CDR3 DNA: TGCGCCAGCAGCTTGGGGGTGACAGGAGTACGAGAGACCCAGTACTTC